These 22 T cell receptor beta chains were sequenced from one sample in a study of glioma-infiltrating T cells after dendritic cell vaccination. TCRdb's table, derived via immunoSEQ multiplex PCR, lists solely in-frame clones and lacks some. Among under 100,000 clones listed, about 85% were seen once. This specimen was blood, taken before dendritic cell vaccination. The receptor source for this set is a human donor with glioblastoma.

This clone was seen more than once but under ten times. The chain couples TRBV13 to TRBJ2-7; 9 positions agree with TRBD1. The CDR3 has 16 amino acids. Trimming removed 5 bases from V and 3 bases from J; junction bases left unmatched: 11. From germline, CDR1 is PRHDT and CDR2 FYEKMQ (reference sequence). CDR3 bases: TGTGCCAGCAGCCCTACCCTGGGGACAGGGTACTACGAGCAGTACTTC. It yields the protein CASSPTLGTGYYEQYF.

This chain uses TRBV18 with TRBJ1-5; no clear D gene. Germline V gene sequence: CDR1 KGHSH, CDR2 LQKENI. The CDR3 length is 15 residues. The V gene lost 0 bases and the J gene lost 1 base, with 7 bases spanning the gap. CDR3 residues: CASSPPSASNQPQHF. DNA of the CDR3: TGTGCCAGCTCACCACCCAGCGCCAGCAATCAGCCCCAGCATTTT. Looking up the rest from reference TRBV18 and TRBJ1-5 gives the full variable domain: NAGVMQNPRHLVRRRGQEARLRCSPMKGHSHVYWYRQLPEEGLKFMVYLQKENIIDESGMPKERFSAEFPKEGPSILRIQQVVRGDSAAYFCASSPPSASNQPQHFGDGTRLSIL.

The rearrangement joins TRBV4-3 to TRBJ2-7; 13 bases agree with TRBD2. With V trimmed by 3 bases and J by 0 bases, 2 bases remained unmatched. CDR3 length: 16 residues. CDR1 is LGHNA and CDR2 is YSLEER in the germline V gene. CDR3 sequence reads: CASSQGLAGSSYEQYF. In nucleotides, the CDR3 is TGCGCCAGCAGCCAGGGACTAGCGGGGAGCTCCTACGAGCAGTACTTC.

This sequence joins TRBV5-6 and TRBJ1-5; a weak D match, TRBD1 (5 bases). V was pared by 0 bases and J by 6 bases, with 13 bases between. This CDR3 region has 15 residues. In germline, CDR1 is SGHDT, CDR2 YYEEEE. CDR3 nucleotide sequence: TGTGCCAGCAGCTTGGGGGCTCAGGGAGGTCAGCCCCAGCATTTT. Its translation: CASSLGAQGGQPQHF.

The chain has TRBV5-1 and TRBJ2-2; 9 bases agree with TRBD1. The CDR3 totals 18 residues. Germline V CDR1 and CDR2: SGHRS, YFSETQ. J lost 2 bases, V lost 4 bases, and 12 bases had no gene match. In DNA form, the CDR3 reads TGCGCCAGCAGCGGACTGGGGACAGGGACAGTAAACACCGGGGAGCTGTTTTTT. Translation gives CASSGLGTGTVNTGELFF.

The chain carries TRBV5-1 and TRBJ2-7; no firm D call. The ends were cut back, 2 bases at V and 6 bases at J, with 21 bases in the middle. Germline CDR1 is SGHRS and CDR2 is YFSETQ. This CDR3 has 16 residues. The CDR3, as DNA: TGCGCCAGCAGCTTTAAGTTAGGAGAAATTTCATCCGAGCAGTACTTC. Protein sequence: CASSFKLGEISSEQYF.

The gene calls are TRBV5-5 and TRBJ1-2; D gene ambiguous. V was pared by 1 base and J by 2 bases, with 6 bases between. In germline, CDR1 is SGHKS, CDR2 YYEKEE (reference sequence). CDR3 length: 13 amino acids. The CDR3 is CASSLSVNYGYTF. CDR3 coding DNA: TGTGCCAGCAGCTTGTCGGTAAACTATGGCTACACCTTC. Supplemented by reference TRBV5-5 and TRBJ1-2, the full variable domain reads DAGVTQSPTHLIKTRGQQVTLRCSPISGHKSVSWYQQVLGQGPQFIFQYYEKEERGRGNFPDRFSARQFPNYSSELNVNALLLGDSALYLCASSLSVNYGYTFGSGTRLTVV.

The chain employs TRBV2 and TRBJ1-3; tentative D call: TRBD1 (5 bases). The length of the CDR3 is 14 residues. The germline V gene encodes CDR1 SNHLY and CDR2 FYNNEI. V lost 5 bases and J lost 4, with 12 bases in between. The CDR3 coding sequence is TGTGCCAGCAGTCGGGACTGGGACGGAAACACCATATATTTT. Translation gives CASSRDWDGNTIYF.

The chain is built from TRBV13 and TRBJ1-1; 7 nucleotides align to TRBD1. The CDR3 totals 15 residues. Germline CDR1 is PRHDT and CDR2 is FYEKMQ (reference sequence). The J segment lost 5 bases and the V segment lost 6 bases, leaving 12 bases of the junction unmatched. The CDR3: CASRETGAGRTEAFF. CDR3 DNA: TGTGCCAGCAGGGAAACAGGGGCGGGGAGGACTGAAGCTTTCTTT.

This chain connects TRBV5-1 to TRBJ1-5; no clear D. Between the trimmed V and J ends, which lost 4 bases and 1 base, there was a span of 9 bases. CDR3 length: 14 amino acids. Germline assignment: CDR1 SGHRS and CDR2 YFSETQ. The CDR3 reads CASSMGGSNQPQHF. In nucleotides, the CDR3 is TGCGCCAGCAGCATGGGAGGGAGCAATCAGCCCCAGCATTTT.

V usage is TRBV11-3 and J usage is TRBJ2-7; D is unresolved. The CDR3 is 14 residues long. Per germline, CDR1 SGHNT and CDR2 YENEEA. Trimming pared 5 bases from V and 0 bases from J, leaving 11 bases between. The CDR3 spells CASSMSRASYEQYF. The DNA for the CDR3 is TGTGCCAGCAGCATGTCCCGAGCCTCCTACGAGCAGTACTTC.

In its sample, this clone was seen once. The chain joins TRBV6-1 to TRBJ2-3; 7 nucleotides agree with TRBD2. V trimming: 5 bases; J trimming: 15 bases; junction bases outside the gene matches: 14. The CDR3 consists of 13 residues. CDR1 MNHNS and CDR2 SASEGT come from the germline V gene. The CDR3 is CASSPQGLGVSYF. CDR3 DNA sequence: TGTGCCAGCAGTCCCCAAGGACTAGGGGTTTCCTATTTT.

The rearrangement uses TRBV27 and TRBJ2-7; TRBD1 matches at 9 bases. Unmatched junction bases numbered 7, after V lost 5 bases and J lost 5 bases. The germline V gene has CDR1 MNHEY and CDR2 SMNVEV (reference sequence). The CDR3 runs to 14 residues. CDR3 DNA: TGTGCCAGCAGTCCCTGGGACAGGGAGGACGAGCAGTACTTC. As protein: CASSPWDREDEQYF.

The rearrangement joins TRBV5-6 to TRBJ2-3, with TRBD1 as a possible D gene (6 bases). The germline V gene encodes CDR1 SGHDT and CDR2 YYEEEE. The CDR3 contains 16 residues. The ends were cut back, 3 bases at V and 4 bases at J, with 18 bases in the middle. In nucleotides, the CDR3 is TGTGCCAGCAGCTCCCTCTACAGGGTAGGATCAGATACGCAGTATTTT. Protein: CASSSLYRVGSDTQYF.

J is TRBJ1-5 and V is TRBV5-6, with D possibly matching TRBD1 (6 bases). CDR1 and CDR2 (germline): SGHDT, YYEEEE. The CDR3 is 14 residues long. V was shortened by 2 bases and J by 4 bases, with 10 bases between the two germline ends. The CDR3 is CASSLVGANQPQHF. CDR3 sequence (DNA): TGTGCCAGCAGCTTAGTGGGGGCTAATCAGCCCCAGCATTTT.

V usage is TRBV7-2 and J usage is TRBJ1-3; D is perhaps TRBD1 (6 bases). Germline CDR1 is SGHTA and CDR2 is FQGNSA. V lost 1 base to trimming and J lost 4 bases, with 17 bases between them. This CDR3 contains 17 residues. For the CDR3, the DNA is TGTGCCAGCAGCTTAGGGGGGGGCTGGCTGAGAGGAAACACCATATATTTT. It yields the protein CASSLGGGWLRGNTIYF. Full variable domain (rest looked up from reference TRBV7-2 and TRBJ1-3): GAGVSQSPSNKVTEKGKDVELRCDPISGHTALYWYRQSLGQGLEFLIYFQGNSAPDKSGLPSDRFSAERTGGSVSTLTIQRTQQEDSAVYLCASSLGGGWLRGNTIYFGEGSWLTVV.

This clone was observed a few times. The rearrangement links TRBV7-2 to TRBJ1-5; D remains ambiguous. The V end lost 4 bases, the J end lost 4 bases, and 11 bases lay between the germline ends. The CDR3 extends over 14 amino acids. Germline V gene lookup returns CDR1 SGHTA and CDR2 FQGNSA. In DNA, the CDR3 is TGTGCCAGCAGCTCCGGACTCATTAATCAGCCCCAGCATTTT. This encodes CASSSGLINQPQHF.

The CDR3 DNA reads TGTGCCAGCAGTCTTCTAGCGGGGGCGCCGAACACCGGGGAGCTGTTTTTT. As protein: CASSLLAGAPNTGELFF. The J gene is TRBJ2-2, the V gene TRBV5-6; TRBD2 aligns across 10 bases. Trimming removed 5 bases from V and 0 bases from J; junction bases left unmatched: 7. Germline CDR1 and CDR2: SGHDT and YYEEEE. The CDR3 contains 17 residues.

The chain carries TRBV5-8 and TRBJ2-3; D remains ambiguous. The CDR3 spans 14 residues. Deletions cut 4 bases from V and 1 base from J, with 10 bases between. Per germline, CDR1 SGHTS and CDR2 YDEGEE. The CDR3 DNA follows: TGTGCCAGCAGCCGCCCCCGGGGCACAGATACGCAGTATTTT. Its translation is CASSRPRGTDTQYF.

The V gene is TRBV6-6, the J gene TRBJ2-2; D perhaps matches TRBD2 (6 bases). Germline assignment: CDR1 MNHNY and CDR2 SVGAGI (reference sequence). Trimming pared 11 bases from V and 5 bases from J, leaving 18 bases between. The CDR3 is 14 residues long. CDR3 loop: CASGGMSGTGELFF. CDR3 sequence (DNA): TGTGCCTCAGGAGGGATGTCGGGGACCGGGGAGCTGTTTTTT.

The rearrangement joins TRBV5-1 to TRBJ1-3, with a weak D call TRBD1 (5 bases). There are 17 residues in the CDR3. V was pared by 0 bases and J by 1 base, with 14 bases between. Germline CDR1 and CDR2: SGHRS and YFSETQ. The CDR3 nucleotides are TGCGCCAGCAGCTTGGGACCAAGACAGACTTCTGGAAACACCATATATTTT. Translated: CASSLGPRQTSGNTIYF.

This clone has just one count. This chain links TRBV28 with TRBJ2-1; 7 bases line up with TRBD1. Germline V gene lookup returns CDR1 MDHEN and CDR2 SYDVKM. The CDR3 consists of 16 residues. V was clipped by 4 bases and J by 4 bases; unmatched bases: 10. DNA for the CDR3: TGTGCCAGCAGTTCACCCTCCAGGACAGGTTACAATGAGCAGTTCTTC. As protein: CASSSPSRTGYNEQFF.